Following are 3 T cell receptor beta chains from one sample sequenced in a study of tumor and adjacent non-tumor tissue in lung cancer. No cell sorting was done before RNA was extracted from the tissue. The library came from three nested PCR rounds adapted from ARM-PCR protocols. TCRdb recomputed calls from the multiplex PCR reads with MiXCR, one row per CDR3 protein. This sample has about 110,000 distinct CDR3 sequences; roughly 73% occur once, and the top ten carry around 37%. Sequenced material: lung tumor tissue. These receptor sequences come from a woman aged 60-75 years with non-small cell lung cancer.

As regards this clonotype: This may be a read error: a much more frequent sequence differs by one nucleotide. In nucleotides, the CDR3 is TGTGCCAGCGCGGAGAGGGGAAGAGGGGTAACTGAAGCTTTCTTT. Protein sequence: CASAERGRGVTEAFF. V usage is TRBV12-3 or TRBV12-4 and J usage is TRBJ1-1; weak D call: TRBD1 (5 bases). The CDR3 loop spans 15 amino acids. V was trimmed by 8 bases and J by 5 bases, leaving 21 bases between them.

On this clonotype itself: A much larger clone sits a single nucleotide away, making a read error possible. V is TRBV20-1 and J is TRBJ1-2; D might be TRBD1 (6 bases). Germline V CDR1 and CDR2: DFQATT, SNEGSKA (reference sequence). CDR3 length: 14 residues. CDR3: CGARDSQGSYGYTF. DNA of the CDR3: TGCGGTGCTAGAGATAGTCAGGGGAGCTATGGCTACACCTTC.

The count of this clonotype is one. At one boundary the junction diverges from the germline segment, which might be a read error. This rearrangement joins TRBV14 to TRBJ1-6, with a weak D call TRBD1 (5 bases). The germline CDR1 and CDR2 sequences are SGHDN and FVKESK. The CDR3 sequence is 14 residues long. The CDR3 sequence: CASSGGTVNSSLHF. CDR3 DNA sequence: TGTGCCAGCAGCGGAGGGACGGTAAATTCATCCCTCCACTTT.